This TCR beta chain appears in the sequencing data of a study of blood T cells in healthy people across ages (dated by TCRdb to about 2015). About the full investigation: Template switching captured roughly one uniquely barcoded TCR beta cDNA molecule per two T cells in model experiments. To track age-related changes in TCR beta repertoire diversity, the study relied on deep sequencing normalized with unique cDNA molecular identifiers. Four age groups were formed from the donors: young (average about 15 years), middle-aged (just under 40), aged (under 70) and long-lived (approximately 78). Donors of different ages were randomly distributed across sequencing lanes to avoid experimental bias. The study analyzed two additional independent replicas of 1 million unique cDNA reads from the same blood draw for two donors, one aged 18 to 29 and one aged 80 or older.

Systemically healthy Caucasian individuals from Russia, 35 to 50 in total and aged roughly 6 to 95 years, were included as donors. Each donor gave about 11 milliliters of peripheral blood, drawn into EDTA-treated Vacutainer tubes. Ficoll-Paque density-gradient centrifugation was used to isolate PBMCs, with at least 6.5 million per sample. Trizol reagent was used to extract total RNA from PBMCs, with at least 6 micrograms per sample. Naive CD45RAhigh/CD27high T cell percentages were measured by flow cytometry on a PBMC aliquot from every donor. Results and caveats for the whole study, not just this receptor: Estimates of total diversity based on one million sequenced T cells were regarded as lower bounds and as underestimates. As age increased, observed TCR beta diversity per million T cells dropped in a roughly linear way, and a significant reduction was already evident by age 40. The CMV infection status of donors was not known, potentially confounding age-related changes in expanded clonotypes. The long-lived group showed more naive CD4+ T cells, fewer expanded clones and increased TCR diversity than the aged group, suggesting age selection. Since profiling was done on bulk unsorted PBMCs, naive and antigen-experienced compartments could not be conclusively compared. Observed TCR beta diversity correlated strongly with the percentage of naive T cells measured by flow cytometry.

Taken from cysteine to phenylalanine, the CDR3 has 17 residues. Only the CDR3 part of the read is kept: 51 bases, read in frame from the first base. The method was 5' RACE. The sample was run on an Illumina HiSeq 2500. A second PCR of about 6 to 12 cycles was performed with a sample-barcoded 5' primer and a J-beta primer mix. Each TCR beta cDNA molecule received a unique molecular identifier from a template-switch 5' adaptor carrying 12 random nucleotides. Each sample yielded at least 2.5 million CDR3-containing paired-end reads. All of the RNA was converted into first-strand cDNA using the Mint cDNA synthesis kit, with a TRBC-specific oligonucleotide serving as the primer. All cDNA was treated with uracil-DNA glycosylase and then went through a first 18-cycle PCR with the universal primers M1SS and BC2_uni_R. Regarding the original processing steps: For normalization, 1 million high-quality reads, each with a distinct molecular identifier, were randomly selected from each sample. Instead of being binned into consensus sequences, reads with shared molecular identifiers were discarded. MiTCR, with a Q25 quality threshold and the strictest error-elimination algorithm, was used for CDR3 identification, clonotype clustering and error correction. Lower-bound total TCR beta diversity was estimated with a nonparametric unseen species model using Euler transformation. The raw public data were reprocessed by TCRdb itself: fastp quality trimming at Q25, MiXCR clonotype calling, in-frame beta chains only. For every CDR3 protein sequence, its rows merge into one entry that carries the most common genes and DNA. TCRdb's processing, not the authors' own work, is the source of the V and J calls. The sample table lists about 570,000 distinct CDR3 sequences, 25% to 30% of them with a count of one. About 18% of the sample is in the top ten clones.

This clonotype has just a few counts. The specificity of this receptor is unknown. Base qualities are not at hand, and no much larger clone is one base apart. Sequencing was performed on blood. The rearranged segments are TRBV21-1 and TRBJ2-5; the tabulated D call, TRBD2, remains unverified against the DNA. The closer fit of TRBJ2-1 to the DNA end suggests the J call may be wrong. TRBV21-1 is given as a pseudogene. This clonotype was obtained from a woman aged 70-85 years in good health. In nucleotide form, the sequence is TGTGCCAGCAGCAAAGAATCTAGCGGGGTCTTCTACAATGAGCAGTTCTTC. Its translation reads: CASSKESSGVFYNEQFF.